This T cell receptor (beta chain) was identified during a study of blood T cell repertoires in COVID-19. The authors' processing: Amplified reference gene primers provided the basis for estimating nucleated cell counts. TCRdb's copy holds only in-frame clones and misses some; the assay was immunoSEQ multiplex PCR. That table gives V, J and clone size, and the DNA gave D and trimming. The sample records about 250,000 clones, 70% to 90% being singletons. Deletions cut 3 bases from V and 6 bases from J, with 13 bases between. Germline loops: CDR1 GTSNPN, CDR2 SVGIG (reference sequence). The CDR3 loop spans 13 amino acids. Enrolled through a virtual design, the participants were between about 18 and 100 years of age and came from 24 US areas. Symptom resolution, clearance, or two negative PCRs marked the recovered donors of Cohort 3.

Sequences were obtained from PBMCs or T cells enriched from blood (not recorded which). The sequence was collected from a woman aged 25 to 39 who had recovered from COVID-19. This chain joins TRBV30 and TRBJ2-3; TRBD2 might be the D (6 bases). The chain's CDR3 is CAWSRGEPDTQYF. Written as DNA, the CDR3 is TGTGCCTGGAGCCGCGGGGAGCCCGATACGCAGTATTTT.